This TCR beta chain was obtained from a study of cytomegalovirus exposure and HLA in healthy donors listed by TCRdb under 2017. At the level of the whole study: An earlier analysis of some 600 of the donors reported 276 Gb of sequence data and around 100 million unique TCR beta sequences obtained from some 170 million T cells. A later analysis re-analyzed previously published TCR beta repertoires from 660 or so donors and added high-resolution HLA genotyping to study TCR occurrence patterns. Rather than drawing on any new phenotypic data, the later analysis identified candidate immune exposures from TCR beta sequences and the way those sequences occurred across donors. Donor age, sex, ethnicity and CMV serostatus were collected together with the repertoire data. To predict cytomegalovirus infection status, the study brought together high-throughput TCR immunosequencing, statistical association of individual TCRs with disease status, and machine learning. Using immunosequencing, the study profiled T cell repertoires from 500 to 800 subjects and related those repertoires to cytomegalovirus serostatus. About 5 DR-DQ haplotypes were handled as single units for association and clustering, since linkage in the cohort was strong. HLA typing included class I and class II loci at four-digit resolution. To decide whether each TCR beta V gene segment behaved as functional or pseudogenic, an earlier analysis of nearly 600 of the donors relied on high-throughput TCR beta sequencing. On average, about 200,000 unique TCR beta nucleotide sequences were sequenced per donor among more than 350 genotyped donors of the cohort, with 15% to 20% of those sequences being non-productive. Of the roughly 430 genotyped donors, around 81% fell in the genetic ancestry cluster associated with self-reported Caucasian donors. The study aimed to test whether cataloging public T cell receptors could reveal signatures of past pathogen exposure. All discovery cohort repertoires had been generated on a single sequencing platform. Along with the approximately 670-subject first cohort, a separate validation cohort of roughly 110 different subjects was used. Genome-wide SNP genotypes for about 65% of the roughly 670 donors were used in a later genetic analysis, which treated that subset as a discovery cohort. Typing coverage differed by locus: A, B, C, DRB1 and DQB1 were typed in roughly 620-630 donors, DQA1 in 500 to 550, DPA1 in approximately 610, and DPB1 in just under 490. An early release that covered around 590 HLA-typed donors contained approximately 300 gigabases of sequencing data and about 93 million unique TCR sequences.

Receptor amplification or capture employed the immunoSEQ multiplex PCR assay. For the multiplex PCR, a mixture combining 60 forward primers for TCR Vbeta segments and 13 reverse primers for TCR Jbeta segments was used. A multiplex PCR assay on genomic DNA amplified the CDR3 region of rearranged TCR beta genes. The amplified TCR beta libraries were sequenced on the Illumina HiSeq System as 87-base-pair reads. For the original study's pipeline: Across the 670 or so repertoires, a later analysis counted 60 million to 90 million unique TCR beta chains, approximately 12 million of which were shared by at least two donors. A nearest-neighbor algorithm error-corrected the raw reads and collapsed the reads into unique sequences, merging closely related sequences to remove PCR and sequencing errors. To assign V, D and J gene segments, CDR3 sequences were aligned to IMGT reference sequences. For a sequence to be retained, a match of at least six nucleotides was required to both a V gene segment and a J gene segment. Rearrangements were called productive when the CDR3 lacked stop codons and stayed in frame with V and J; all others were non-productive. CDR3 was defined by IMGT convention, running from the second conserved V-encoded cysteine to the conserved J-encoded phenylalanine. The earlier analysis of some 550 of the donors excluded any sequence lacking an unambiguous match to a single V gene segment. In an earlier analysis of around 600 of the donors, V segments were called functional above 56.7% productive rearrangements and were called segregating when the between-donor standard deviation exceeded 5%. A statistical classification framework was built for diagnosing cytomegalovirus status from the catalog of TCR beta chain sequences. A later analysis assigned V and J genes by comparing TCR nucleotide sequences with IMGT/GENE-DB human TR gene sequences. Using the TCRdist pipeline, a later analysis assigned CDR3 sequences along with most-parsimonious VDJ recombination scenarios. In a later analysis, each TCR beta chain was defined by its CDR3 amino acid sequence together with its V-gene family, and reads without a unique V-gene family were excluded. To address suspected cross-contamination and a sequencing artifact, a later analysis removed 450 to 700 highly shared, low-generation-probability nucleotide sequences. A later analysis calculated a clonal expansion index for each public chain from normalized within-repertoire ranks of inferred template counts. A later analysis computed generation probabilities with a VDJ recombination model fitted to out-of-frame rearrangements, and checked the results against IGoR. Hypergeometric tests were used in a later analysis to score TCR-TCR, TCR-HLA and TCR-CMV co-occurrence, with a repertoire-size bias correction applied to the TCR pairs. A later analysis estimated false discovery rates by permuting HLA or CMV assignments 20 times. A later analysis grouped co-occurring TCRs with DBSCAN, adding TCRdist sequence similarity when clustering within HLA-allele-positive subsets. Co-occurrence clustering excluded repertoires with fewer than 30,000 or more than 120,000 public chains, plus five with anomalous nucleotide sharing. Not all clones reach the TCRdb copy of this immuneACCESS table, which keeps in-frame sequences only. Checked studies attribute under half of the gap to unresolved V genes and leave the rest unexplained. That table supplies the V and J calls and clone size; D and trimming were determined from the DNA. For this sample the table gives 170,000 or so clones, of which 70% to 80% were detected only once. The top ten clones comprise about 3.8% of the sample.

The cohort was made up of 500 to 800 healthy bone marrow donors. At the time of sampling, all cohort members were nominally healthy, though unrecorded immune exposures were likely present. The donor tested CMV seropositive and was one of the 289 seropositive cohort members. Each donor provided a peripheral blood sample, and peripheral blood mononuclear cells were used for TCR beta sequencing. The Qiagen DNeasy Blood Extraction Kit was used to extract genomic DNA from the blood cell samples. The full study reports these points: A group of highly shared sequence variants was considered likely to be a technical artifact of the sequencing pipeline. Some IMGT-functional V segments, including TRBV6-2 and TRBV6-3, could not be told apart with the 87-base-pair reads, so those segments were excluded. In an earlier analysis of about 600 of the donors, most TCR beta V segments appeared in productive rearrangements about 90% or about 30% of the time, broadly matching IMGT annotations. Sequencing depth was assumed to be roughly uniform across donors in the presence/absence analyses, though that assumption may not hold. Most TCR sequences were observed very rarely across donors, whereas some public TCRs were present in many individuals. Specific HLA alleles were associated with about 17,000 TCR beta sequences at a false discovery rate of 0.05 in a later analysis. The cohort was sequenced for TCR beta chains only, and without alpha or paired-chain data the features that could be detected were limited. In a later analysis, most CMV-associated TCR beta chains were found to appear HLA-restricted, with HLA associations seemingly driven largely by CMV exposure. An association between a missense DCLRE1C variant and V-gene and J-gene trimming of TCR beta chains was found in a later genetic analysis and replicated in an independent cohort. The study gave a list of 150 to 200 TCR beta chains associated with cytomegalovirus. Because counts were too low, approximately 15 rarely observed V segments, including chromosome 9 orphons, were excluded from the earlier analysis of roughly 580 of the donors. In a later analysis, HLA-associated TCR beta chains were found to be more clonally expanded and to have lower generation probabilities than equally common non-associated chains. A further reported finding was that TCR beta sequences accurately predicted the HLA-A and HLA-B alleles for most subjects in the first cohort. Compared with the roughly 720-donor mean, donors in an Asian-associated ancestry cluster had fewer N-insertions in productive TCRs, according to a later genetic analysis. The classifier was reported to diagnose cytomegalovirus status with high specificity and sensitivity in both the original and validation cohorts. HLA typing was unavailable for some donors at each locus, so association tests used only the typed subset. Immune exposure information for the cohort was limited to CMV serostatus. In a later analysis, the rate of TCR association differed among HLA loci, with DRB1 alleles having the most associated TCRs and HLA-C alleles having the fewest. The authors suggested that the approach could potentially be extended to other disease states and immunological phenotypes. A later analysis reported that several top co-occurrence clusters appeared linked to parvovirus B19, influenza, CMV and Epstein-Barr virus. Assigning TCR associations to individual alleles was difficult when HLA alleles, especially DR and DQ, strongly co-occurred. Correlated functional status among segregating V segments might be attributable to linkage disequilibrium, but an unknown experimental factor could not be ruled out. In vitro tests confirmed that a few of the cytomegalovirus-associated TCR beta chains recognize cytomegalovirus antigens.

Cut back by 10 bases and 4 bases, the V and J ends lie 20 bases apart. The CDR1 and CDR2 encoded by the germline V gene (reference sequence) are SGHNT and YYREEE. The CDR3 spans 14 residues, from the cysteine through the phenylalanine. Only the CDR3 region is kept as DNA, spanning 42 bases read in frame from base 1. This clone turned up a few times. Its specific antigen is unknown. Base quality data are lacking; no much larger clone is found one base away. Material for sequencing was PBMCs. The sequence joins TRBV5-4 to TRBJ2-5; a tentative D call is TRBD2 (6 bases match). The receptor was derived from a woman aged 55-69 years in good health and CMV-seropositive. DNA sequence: TGTGCCTACTCTGTGGCGGGGCCCCGAGAGACCCAGTACTTC. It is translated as CAYSVAGPRETQYF.